The entry that follows covers one T cell receptor (beta chain) sequence. What it binds is not known. The PCR had 60 Vbeta and 13 Jbeta primers. TCRdb's table, derived via immunoSEQ multiplex PCR, lists solely in-frame clones and lacks some. The data show approximately 52,000 clones, about 67% seen once. The data were taken from a study of cytomegalovirus exposure and HLA in healthy donors. Points from the study as a whole: Cytomegalovirus association was assigned to more than 150 TCR beta chains.

The germline gives CDR1 LNHNV, CDR2 YYDKDF (reference sequence). The V and J ends lost 0 bases and 2 bases respectively, with 11 bases between them. This CDR3 has 17 amino acids. The chain is built from TRBV15 and TRBJ1-6; D is ambiguous. The sequence came from a man in his forties in good health and CMV-seropositive. The sample taken for sequencing was PBMCs. CDR3 in amino acids: CATSRDGPAAYNSPLHF. DNA for the CDR3: TGTGCCACCAGCAGAGATGGGCCAGCCGCCTATAATTCACCCCTCCACTTT.